Shown below are 26 T cell receptor beta chains from a single sample sequenced in a study of T-cell memory formation after mild COVID-19 (dated by TCRdb to the early 2020s). Receptor libraries were prepared by 5' RACE. The instrument was an Illumina NovaSeq 6000. Clones were called with MiXCR by TCRdb after fastp trimmed the public reads at Q25, and only in-frame beta chains were retained. Rows are unified per CDR3 protein, each entry keeping the most common DNA and genes. The sample table shows about 200,000 distinct CDR3 sequences, and approximately 16% are seen once. The ten largest clonotypes hold 2% to 3% of the sample. The specimen sequenced was PBMCs or a T cell subset sorted from them (not recorded which). Receptor source: an adult woman who had mild COVID-19 (a few samples of this study predate the infection). The sample titles of this study are shuffled in the database, so cell type and time point are left out; the donor was told from shared clones.

The table lists this clonotype with a few counts. This chain joins TRBV12-3 or TRBV12-4 and TRBJ1-2; D is unresolved. CDR3 length: 14 amino acids. The V gene lost 2 bases and the J gene lost 8 bases, with 15 bases spanning the gap. CDR3 sequence (DNA): TGTGCCAGCAGTTTAAGTTACGGGGTCCAGGGCTACACCTTC. Its translation: CASSLSYGVQGYTF.

The gene calls are TRBV3-1 and TRBJ2-2, with D possibly being TRBD2 (7 bases). The ends were cut back, 5 bases at V and 6 bases at J, with 16 bases in the middle. The V gene's germline CDR1 is LGHDT and CDR2 YNNKEL (reference sequence). The length of the CDR3 is 15 residues. The CDR3 is CASSKRGGSAGELFF. The CDR3 DNA is TGTGCCAGCAGCAAAAGGGGGGGCTCGGCCGGGGAGCTGTTTTTT.

This clonotype was seen more than once but under ten times. The V and J genes are TRBV10-3 and TRBJ1-1; D is ambiguous. The CDR3 contains 15 residues. The germline V gene encodes CDR1 ENHRY and CDR2 SYGVKD. V was clipped by 0 bases and J by 8 bases, with 16 bases between them. The CDR3 region has the DNA TGTGCCATCAGTGAGTCAAACCTCGCCGCGGGCGAAGCTTTCTTT. Amino acid sequence: CAISESNLAAGEAFF.

The chain links TRBV15 to TRBJ1-1; D unresolved. The CDR3 spans 14 residues. CDR1 is LNHNV, CDR2 YYDKDF, per germline (reference sequence). V dropped 2 bases and J dropped 2 bases, with 9 bases sitting between them. The CDR3 spells CATSRPPPNTEAFF. CDR3 sequence (DNA): TGTGCCACCAGCAGACCACCACCAAACACTGAAGCTTTCTTT.

This clonotype has a handful of counts. The V call is TRBV12-3 or TRBV12-4, the J call TRBJ1-5, with D tentatively TRBD1 (6 bases). This CDR3 contains 15 residues. Trimming cost V 8 bases and J 11 bases, with 25 bases left between them. The CDR3 is CASGRTDRRPPAQHF. CDR3 nucleotides: TGTGCCAGCGGAAGAACTGACAGGAGACCGCCAGCCCAGCATTTT.

The V gene is TRBV6-2 or TRBV6-3, the J gene TRBJ2-7, with a weak D call TRBD2 (6 bases). The length of the CDR3 is 18 residues. The V gene lost 5 bases and the J gene lost 1 base, with 24 bases spanning the gap. CDR1 MNHEY and CDR2 SVGEGT come from the germline V gene. This CDR3 reads CASSGVKRSMEGSYEQYF. The CDR3 DNA reads TGTGCCAGCAGTGGGGTGAAGCGGTCTATGGAGGGGTCCTACGAGCAGTACTTC.

The CDR3 spells CASSLGAAYNEQFF. CDR3 nucleotide sequence: TGCGCCAGCAGCTTGGGAGCGGCCTACAATGAGCAGTTCTTC. The chain uses TRBV5-1 and TRBJ2-1; possible D gene TRBD2, 5 bases. The CDR3 sequence is 14 residues long. V lost 0 bases and J 2 bases, leaving 6 bases between the germline ends. Germline V gene sequence: CDR1 SGHRS, CDR2 YFSETQ.

This clonotype was seen more than once but under ten times. V and J are TRBV7-6 and TRBJ1-2; TRBD1 is a possible D gene (5 bases). This CDR3 spans 17 amino acids. V lost 5 bases and J lost 3, with 22 bases in between. Looked up from germline, CDR1 is SGHVS and CDR2 is FNYEAQ. CDR3 DNA: TGTGCCAGCAGCCCCAGGATCGGGGGGAGAAGTGACTATGGCTACACCTTC. This sequence encodes CASSPRIGGRSDYGYTF.

The chain employs TRBV12-3 or TRBV12-4 and TRBJ2-3; D may correspond to TRBD1 or TRBD2 (5 bases each). Trimming took 8 bases from V and 8 from J, leaving 17 bases between them. The CDR3 length is 13 residues. CDR3 nucleotides: TGTGCCAGCTCGTGGGGGAGCTGGGGTACGCAGTATTTT. Translating gives CASSWGSWGTQYF.

V gene TRBV4-2 combines with J gene TRBJ1-2, with TRBD1 matching 9 bases. The CDR3 totals 16 residues. Germline V gene data show CDR1 as LGHNA and CDR2 as YNFKEQ. The J segment lost 8 bases and the V segment lost 2 bases, leaving 12 bases of the junction unmatched. DNA for the CDR3: TGTGCCAGCAGCCAAAGACGCGCACAGGGGGCGCACGGCTACACCTTC. It yields the protein CASSQRRAQGAHGYTF.

The rearrangement uses TRBV14 and TRBJ1-1; D possibly corresponds to TRBD1 (5 bases). The V end lost 4 bases, the J end lost 5 bases, and 11 bases lay between the germline ends. This CDR3 comprises 13 residues. In germline, CDR1 is SGHDN, CDR2 FVKESK. The DNA of the CDR3 is TGTGCCAGCAGCCGCCTTTGGGGGACTGAAGCTTTCTTT. This gives the protein CASSRLWGTEAFF.

This clonotype turned up a few times. The CDR3 spells CASSLGTGTNEKLFF. CDR3 DNA sequence: TGTGCCAGCAGCTTAGGGACAGGGACTAATGAAAAACTGTTTTTT. The chain couples TRBV7-6 to TRBJ1-4; 8 bases agree with TRBD1. This CDR3 has 15 amino acids. V gave up 1 base and J gave up 2 bases; unmatched junction bases: 0. Germline values: CDR1 SGHVS, CDR2 FNYEAQ.

This clonotype was recorded a few times. This sequence joins TRBV7-8 and TRBJ1-1; D is undetermined. Germline CDR1 reads SGHVS; CDR2 reads FQNEAQ. CDR3 length: 14 residues. Trimming left V 4 bases short and J 0 bases short, with 9 bases between. The CDR3 is CASSWEKLNTEAFF. Written as DNA, the CDR3 is TGTGCCAGCAGCTGGGAGAAGTTGAACACTGAAGCTTTCTTT.

This clonotype showed up just a few times. For the CDR3, the DNA is TGTGCCAGCAGTGCCCGTCGACAGTCCTACGAGCAGTACTTC. The encoded protein is CASSARRQSYEQYF. The V and J genes are TRBV27 and TRBJ2-7, with a weak D call TRBD1 (5 bases). The CDR3 is 14 residues long. The V and J ends lost 5 bases and 1 base respectively, with 12 bases between them. Looked up from germline, CDR1 is MNHEY and CDR2 is SMNVEV (reference sequence).

This clonotype is medium-sized. CDR3 DNA: TGTGCCAGCAGTTTTGGTGGACAAGGAGGTGAAAAACTGTTTTTT. Protein sequence: CASSFGGQGGEKLFF. The rearrangement joins TRBV12-3 or TRBV12-4 to TRBJ1-4; perhaps TRBD1 as D (5 bases). The CDR3 is 15 amino acids. Trimming left V 3 bases short and J 7 bases short, with 15 bases between.

This clonotype has at least ten counts. This rearrangement joins TRBV3-1 to TRBJ2-7; 12 bases agree with TRBD2. The CDR3 runs 16 residues. V gave up 4 bases and J gave up 3 bases; unmatched junction bases: 7. CDR1 is LGHDT and CDR2 is YNNKEL in the germline V gene (reference sequence). CDR3 loop: CASSLRPTSGSYEQYF. The CDR3, as DNA: TGTGCCAGCAGCCTACGCCCGACTAGCGGGAGCTACGAGCAGTACTTC.

This clonotype was seen repeatedly, ten times or more. At one boundary the junction diverges from the germline segment, which might be a read error. The V call is TRBV7-3, the J call TRBJ2-5; D is uncertain. This CDR3 contains 14 residues. Germline-derived CDR1 and CDR2 are SGHTA and FQGTGA. The CDR3 protein is CASSLAGRQETQYF. The CDR3 bases are TGCGCCAGCAGCTTGGCTGGGCGGCAAGAGACCCAGTACTTC.

This clonotype has a handful of counts. This sequence joins TRBV27 and TRBJ2-3; TRBD2 agrees at 9 bases. The CDR3 length is 17 residues. Germline V gene data show CDR1 as MNHEY and CDR2 as SMNVEV (reference sequence). With V trimmed by 6 bases and J by 2 bases, 12 bases remained unmatched. CDR3 in DNA: TGTGCCAGCAGCCCTAGGGCGGGGGGGCCCTCCACAGATACGCAGTATTTT. This translates into CASSPRAGGPSTDTQYF.

This clonotype was counted only a few times. The V gene is TRBV24-1, the J gene TRBJ2-3, with TRBD2 matching 7 bases. The CDR3 has 17 residues. Losses at the gene ends were 9 bases for V and 2 bases for J; bases not matched to a gene: 16. The V gene's germline CDR1 is KGHDR and CDR2 SFDVKD. The CDR3 coding sequence is TGTGCCACCGCGGGGGAAATGGGGAGAAGATACACAGATACGCAGTATTTT. Its translation: CATAGEMGRRYTDTQYF.

This chain links TRBV2 with TRBJ2-7, with 7 bases matching TRBD1. Germline loops: CDR1 SNHLY, CDR2 FYNNEI. V dropped 2 bases and J dropped 3; count of bases not matched to a gene: 7. The CDR3 runs to 15 residues. The CDR3 reads CASSEYWTGLYEQYF. Written as DNA, the CDR3 is TGTGCCAGCAGTGAATATTGGACAGGCCTCTACGAGCAGTACTTC.

This chain joins TRBV29-1 and TRBJ2-3, with D tentatively TRBD1 (6 bases). Germline assignment: CDR1 SQVTM and CDR2 ANQGSEA. V was trimmed by 2 bases and J by 5 bases, leaving 11 bases between them. The CDR3 contains 13 residues. The CDR3 DNA reads as TGCAGCGTTGAACTACCAGGGGTAGATACGCAGTATTTT. Its translation is CSVELPGVDTQYF.

This clonotype was found a few times. The chain joins TRBV29-1 to TRBJ2-3, with TRBD2 identical over 9 bases. The CDR3 is 18 amino acids. After removal of 4 bases from V and 4 bases from J, the junction contained 18 bases not matched to a gene. Germline loops: CDR1 SQVTM, CDR2 ANQGSEA. The CDR3 region is CSVGGRGKTSGVADTQYF. The CDR3 DNA follows: TGCAGCGTTGGGGGCAGGGGGAAGACTAGCGGCGTAGCAGATACGCAGTATTTT.

This clonotype was recorded a few times. The CDR3 spells CASSQVGAWEQFF. For the CDR3, the DNA is TGCGCCAGCAGCCAAGTCGGAGCGTGGGAGCAGTTCTTC. J is TRBJ2-1 and V is TRBV4-3; D is ambiguous. Trimming cost V 1 base and J 10 bases, with 11 bases left between them. Germline CDR1 reads LGHNA; CDR2 reads YSLEER. The CDR3 runs 13 residues.

In its sample, this clonotype was seen many times. The chain is built from TRBV7-7 and TRBJ2-5; weak D call: TRBD1 (7 bases). Germline CDR1 reads SSHAT; CDR2 reads FNYEAQ (reference sequence). V dropped 4 bases and J dropped 2 bases, with 14 bases sitting between them. The CDR3 is made up of 15 amino acids. DNA of the CDR3: TGTGCCAGCAGCTCAGGGAGGACAGGTCAAGAGACCCAGTACTTC. Protein: CASSSGRTGQETQYF. Using reference TRBV7-7 and TRBJ2-5 for the parts outside the CDR3, the full variable domain is GAGVSQSPRYKVTKRGQDVTLRCDPISSHATLYWYQQALGQGPEFLTYFNYEAQPDKSGLPSDRFSAERPEGSISTLTIQRTEQRDSAMYRCASSSGRTGQETQYFGPGTRLLVL.

The CDR3 reads CSARGAPVGTDTQYF. CDR3 sequence (DNA): TGCAGTGCTAGAGGTGCCCCGGTTGGCACAGATACGCAGTATTTT. The chain has TRBV20-1 and TRBJ2-3; D uncertain. This CDR3 spans 15 amino acids. Deletions cut 1 base from V and 1 base from J, with 12 bases between. CDR1 is DFQATT, CDR2 SNEGSKA, per germline (reference sequence).

The chain joins TRBV2 to TRBJ2-3; 8 positions match TRBD2. Trimming removed 4 bases from V and 3 bases from J; junction bases left unmatched: 9. CDR3 length: 16 residues. Germline V lookup: CDR1 SNHLY, CDR2 FYNNEI. DNA of the CDR3: TGTGCCAGCAGTGGACGGCGCGGGGGGATAACAGATACGCAGTATTTT. It yields the protein CASSGRRGGITDTQYF.